This entry lists 16 T cell receptor beta chains sequenced from one sample in a study of blood T cell repertoires in COVID-19. Clones were read by immunoSEQ multiplex PCR, and TCRdb kept only the in-frame ones, dropping some. Of roughly 340,000 clones listed, roughly 86% were seen once; the top ten hold approximately 7.4%. The source material was peripheral blood. The receptors were gathered from a woman in her 70s with COVID-19, enrolled during active disease.

The chain uses TRBV30 and TRBJ2-7; D gene ambiguous. V lost 0 bases and J 5 bases, leaving 5 bases between the germline ends. The CDR3 extends over 11 amino acids. Germline loops: CDR1 GTSNPN, CDR2 SVGIG (reference sequence). The CDR3 DNA is TGTGCCTGGAGTGTATCCGACGAGCAGTACTTC. As protein: CAWSVSDEQYF.

The chain joins TRBV21-1 to TRBJ2-7; the table's D call of TRBD2 was not tested on the DNA. TRBV21-1 is a documented pseudogene. CDR3 length: 16 residues. CDR3 coding DNA: TGTGCCAGCAGCAAACGACTAGCGGGGGTGTCCTACGAGCAGTACTTC. This sequence encodes CASSKRLAGVSYEQYF.

The V gene is TRBV30, the J gene TRBJ1-2, with D perhaps matching TRBD1 (6 bases). Trimming shortened V by 4 bases and J by 8 bases, and 17 bases separated the two germline ends. Germline assignment: CDR1 GTSNPN and CDR2 SVGIG (reference sequence). CDR3 length equals 13 residues. CDR3 loop: CAWTTSQGRGYTF. CDR3 DNA: TGTGCCTGGACTACATCACAGGGACGCGGCTACACCTTC. Full variable domain (remainder filled in from reference TRBV30 and TRBJ1-2): SQTIHQWPATLVQPVGSPLSLECTVEGTSNPNLYWYRQAAGRGLQLLFYSVGIGQISSEVPQNLSASRPQDRQFILSSKKLLLSDSGFYLCAWTTSQGRGYTFGSGTRLTVV.

The chain links TRBV19 to TRBJ2-4; 9 bases fit TRBD2. Germline CDR1 is LNHDA and CDR2 is SQIVND (reference sequence). The trim removed 7 bases at V and 5 bases at J, leaving 6 bases unmatched. This CDR3 comprises 14 residues. CDR3 residues: CASKPSGVENIQYF. In DNA form, the CDR3 reads TGTGCCAGTAAACCTAGCGGGGTGGAAAACATTCAGTACTTC. The complete variable domain, with remaining parts taken from reference TRBV19 and TRBJ2-4, reads DGGITQSPKYLFRKEGQNVTLSCEQNLNHDAMYWYRQDPGQGLRLIYYSQIVNDFQKGDIAEGYSVSREKKESFPLTVTSAQKNPTAFYLCASKPSGVENIQYFGAGTRLSVL.

Here the CDR3 DNA reads TGTGCCAGCTCACCCGACACTCCGAATGAAAAACTGTTTTTT. Its protein product is CASSPDTPNEKLFF. This chain links TRBV18 with TRBJ1-4; D remains ambiguous. This CDR3 is built from 14 residues. Germline CDR1 is KGHSH and CDR2 is LQKENI. V lost 3 bases, J lost 5 bases, and 10 bases lay in between.

This clone was detected a few times. This chain links TRBV2 with TRBJ1-5; maybe TRBD1 (5 bases). The CDR3 sequence is 14 residues long. CDR1 SNHLY and CDR2 FYNNEI come from the germline V gene. V lost 2 bases to trimming and J lost 6 bases, with 11 bases between them. DNA for the CDR3: TGTGCCAGCAGTGAAAGTTGGGGGGGTCAGCCCCAGCATTTT. It codes for CASSESWGGQPQHF.

Notes on this clone: The sample has other DNA sequences that encode this CDR3 too. The chain is built from TRBV24-1 and TRBJ1-1, with TRBD1 matching 7 bases. This CDR3 region has 13 residues. Germline-derived CDR1 and CDR2 are KGHDR and SFDVKD. The V gene end was trimmed by 3 bases and the J gene end by 4 bases; junction bases not matched to a gene: 1. The CDR3, as DNA: TGTGCCACCAGTGATCACAGGGGCACTGAAGCTTTCTTT. Protein: CATSDHRGTEAFF.

The genes are TRBV6-5 and TRBJ1-5; D is unresolved. CDR1 MNHEY and CDR2 SVGAGI come from the germline V gene. V was trimmed by 5 bases and J by 4 bases, leaving 9 bases between them. This CDR3 is 13 amino acids long. Written as DNA, the CDR3 is TGTGCCAGCAGTAATCCTAATAATCAGCCCCAGCATTTT. Translating it yields CASSNPNNQPQHF.

This rearrangement joins TRBV4-1 to TRBJ1-2, with 9 bases fitting TRBD1. V shed 3 bases and J 3 bases; nucleotides not matched to a gene: 5. This CDR3 spans 15 amino acids. Germline loops: CDR1 MGHRA, CDR2 YSYEKL. CDR3 nucleotides: TGCGCCAGCAGCCAGGGCGGACAGGGGTACTATGGCTACACCTTC. This encodes CASSQGGQGYYGYTF.

This rearrangement joins TRBV30 to TRBJ2-6; tentative D call: TRBD1 (6 bases). CDR3 length: 16 residues. From germline, CDR1 is GTSNPN and CDR2 SVGIG (reference sequence). Between the trimmed V and J ends, which lost 3 bases and 1 base, there was a span of 13 bases. This CDR3 is CAWSRGLKSGANVLTF. The DNA of the CDR3 is TGTGCCTGGAGCAGGGGATTGAAGTCTGGGGCCAACGTCCTGACTTTC.

This clone appeared a single time. V gene TRBV30 combines with J gene TRBJ1-5, with TRBD1 matching over 10 bases. The CDR3 runs 14 residues. J gave up 6 bases and V 1 base, and 3 bases lay outside the gene matches. Germline V gives CDR1 GTSNPN, CDR2 SVGIG (reference sequence). The CDR3 loop is CAWSEGQGIQPQHF. The CDR3 coding sequence is TGTGCCTGGAGTGAGGGACAGGGGATTCAGCCCCAGCATTTT. The full variable domain, with the rest looked up from reference TRBV30 and TRBJ1-5, is SQTIHQWPATLVQPVGSPLSLECTVEGTSNPNLYWYRQAAGRGLQLLFYSVGIGQISSEVPQNLSASRPQDRQFILSSKKLLLSDSGFYLCAWSEGQGIQPQHFGDGTRLSIL.

V gene TRBV23-1 combines with J gene TRBJ2-1, with 9 bases lining up with TRBD2. TRBV23-1 belongs to the ORF category, with a function that is uncertain. Trimming at V came to 2 bases and at J to 0 bases, leaving 5 bases not matched to a gene. There are 17 residues in the CDR3. For the CDR3, the DNA is TGCGCCAGCAGTCAACCGAAGCGGGGGGTCTCCTACAATGAGCAGTTCTTC. Its translation is CASSQPKRGVSYNEQFF.

This clone was counted once. This chain uses TRBV6-6 with TRBJ1-5, with TRBD1 identical over 9 bases. CDR1 is MNHNY, CDR2 SVGAGI, per germline (reference sequence). The CDR3 totals 15 residues. V trimming: 7 bases; J trimming: 4 bases; junction bases outside the gene matches: 8. The CDR3 DNA follows: TGTGCCAGCACCCCAGACAGGGGGTTTAATCAGCCCCAGCATTTT. Translation: CASTPDRGFNQPQHF.

The V and J genes are TRBV29-1 and TRBJ2-7; 8 bases are shared with TRBD1. This CDR3 is 12 amino acids long. V was clipped by 4 bases and J by 4 bases; unmatched bases: 3. The germline CDR1 and CDR2 sequences are SQVTM and ANQGSEA. CDR3 in amino acids: CSVGTGLYEQYF. The CDR3 DNA reads as TGCAGCGTTGGGACAGGGTTGTACGAGCAGTACTTC.

The chain employs TRBV6-5 and TRBJ1-2; D gene uncertain. The CDR3 loop spans 14 amino acids. Trimming shortened V by 6 bases and J by 6 bases, and 17 bases separated the two germline ends. CDR1 is MNHEY, CDR2 SVGAGI, per germline. The CDR3 DNA reads as TGTGCCAGCAGCCCCCCGGGGAGGCATCATGGCTACACCTTC. Amino acid sequence: CASSPPGRHHGYTF.

The chain employs TRBV7-9 and TRBJ2-2, with D possibly matching TRBD2 (5 bases). Trimming left V 5 bases short and J 8 bases short, with 15 bases between. Germline V lookup: CDR1 SEHNR, CDR2 FQNEAQ (reference sequence). The CDR3 has 14 amino acids. In DNA, the CDR3 is TGTGCCAGCAGCCCCCCTAGCACGCCGGGGGAGCTGTTTTTT. Translation gives CASSPPSTPGELFF. Combining the CDR3 with reference TRBV7-9 and TRBJ2-2 gives the whole variable domain DTGVSQNPRHKITKRGQNVTFRCDPISEHNRLYWYRQTLGQGPEFLTYFQNEAQLEKSRLLSDRFSAERPKGSFSTLEIQRTEQGDSAMYLCASSPPSTPGELFFGEGSRLTVL.